Listed below are T cell receptor beta chains from one sample, sequenced in a study of blood T cell repertoires in COVID-19. Assay used: immunoSEQ multiplex PCR; TCRdb lists only in-frame clones, some missing. The sample lists about 88,000 clones; roughly 90% were seen once. The sample taken for sequencing was peripheral blood. All receptors come from a man aged 60 to 75 with acute or convalescent COVID-19. CDR3s include the opening cysteine and the closing phenylalanine or tryptophan. Each record gives: clone size, D gene, V gene, J gene, CDR3 protein, CDR3 DNA. A D gene is named only where the DNA matches it firmly. Clone size, where shown, is once, few, many, or a class for clones that have expanded.

NA	NA	TRBV7-3	TRBJ2-1	CASSFGGSGRNEQFF	TGTGCCAGCAGCTTTGGGGGGTCAGGGCGGAATGAGCAGTTCTTC
NA	TRBD2	TRBV4-3	TRBJ2-1	CASSQGSSGRAGNEQFF	TGCGCCAGCAGCCAAGGTTCTAGCGGGAGGGCCGGTAATGAGCAGTTCTTC
NA	TRBD2	TRBV4-2	TRBJ2-5	CASSQASGGVETQYF	TGTGCCAGCAGCCAAGCATCCGGGGGGGTGGAGACCCAGTACTTC
NA	TRBD1	TRBV19	TRBJ2-2	CASSSFETGGWWDTGELFF	TGTGCCAGTAGCTCTTTCGAGACAGGGGGTTGGTGGGACACCGGGGAGCTGTTTTTT
NA	TRBD1	TRBV19	TRBJ2-1	CASSIQGGAINEQFF	TGTGCCAGTAGTATTCAAGGGGGCGCAATCAATGAGCAGTTCTTC
once	TRBD2	TRBV28	TRBJ2-3	CASRTSGSEADTQYF	TGTGCCAGCAGAACCAGCGGGAGTGAGGCAGATACGCAGTATTTT
NA	TRBD1	TRBV7-9	TRBJ1-1	CASSLGTGPTEAFF	TGTGCCAGCAGCTTAGGGACAGGGCCCACTGAAGCTTTCTTT
NA	NA	TRBV6-1	TRBJ1-4	CASSEVGGTNEKLFF	TGTGCCAGCAGTGAAGTCGGGGGAACTAATGAAAAACTGTTTTTT
NA	NA	TRBV30	TRBJ1-1	CAWSVPTITNTEAFF	TGTGCCTGGAGTGTACCGACAATTACCAACACTGAAGCTTTCTTT
NA	TRBD1	TRBV28	TRBJ1-2	CASSSSDRQNYGYTF	TGTGCCAGCAGTTCCTCGGACAGGCAAAACTATGGCTACACCTTC
once	NA	TRBV6-5	TRBJ1-2	CASPGHCYGYTF	TGTGCCAGTCCGGGACACTGCTATGGCTACACCTTC
NA	TRBD1	TRBV6-5	TRBJ1-4	CASREDRAANEKLFF	TGTGCCAGCAGGGAGGACAGGGCTGCTAATGAAAAACTGTTTTTT
NA	NA	TRBV6-2/TRBV6-3	TRBJ2-1	CASSYGGDSYNEQFF	TGTGCCAGCAGTTATGGCGGTGACTCCTACAATGAGCAGTTCTTC
NA	TRBD1	TRBV27	TRBJ1-6	CASSDRGPYNSPLHF	TGTGCCAGCAGCGACAGGGGGCCCTATAATTCACCCCTCCACTTT